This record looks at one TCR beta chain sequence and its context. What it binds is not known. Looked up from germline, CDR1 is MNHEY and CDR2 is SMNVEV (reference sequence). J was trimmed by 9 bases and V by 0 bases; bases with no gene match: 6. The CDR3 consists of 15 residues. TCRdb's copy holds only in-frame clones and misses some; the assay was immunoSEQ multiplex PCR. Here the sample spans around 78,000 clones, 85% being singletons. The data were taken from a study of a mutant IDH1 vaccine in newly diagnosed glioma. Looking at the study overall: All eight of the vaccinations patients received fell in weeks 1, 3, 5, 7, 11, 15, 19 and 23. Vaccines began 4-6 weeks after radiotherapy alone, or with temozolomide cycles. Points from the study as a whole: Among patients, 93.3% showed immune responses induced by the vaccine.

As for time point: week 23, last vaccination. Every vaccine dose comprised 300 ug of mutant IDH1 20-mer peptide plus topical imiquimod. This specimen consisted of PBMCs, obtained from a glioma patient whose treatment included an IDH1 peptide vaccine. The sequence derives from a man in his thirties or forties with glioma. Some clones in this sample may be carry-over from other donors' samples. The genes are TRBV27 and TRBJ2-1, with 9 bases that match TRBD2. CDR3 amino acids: CASSLSGGGAPEQFF. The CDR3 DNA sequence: TGTGCCAGCAGTTTATCTGGCGGGGGGGCTCCTGAGCAGTTCTTC.